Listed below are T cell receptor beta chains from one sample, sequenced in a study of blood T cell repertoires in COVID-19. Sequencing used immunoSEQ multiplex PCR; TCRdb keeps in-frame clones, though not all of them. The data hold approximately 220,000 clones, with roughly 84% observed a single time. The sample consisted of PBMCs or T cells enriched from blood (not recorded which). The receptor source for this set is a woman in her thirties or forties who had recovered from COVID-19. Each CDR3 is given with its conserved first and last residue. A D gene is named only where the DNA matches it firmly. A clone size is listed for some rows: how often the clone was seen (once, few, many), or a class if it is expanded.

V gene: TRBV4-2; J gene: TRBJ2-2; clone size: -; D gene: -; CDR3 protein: CASSSGKGELFF; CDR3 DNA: TGTGCCAGCAGCTCAGGGAAAGGGGAGCTGTTTTTT
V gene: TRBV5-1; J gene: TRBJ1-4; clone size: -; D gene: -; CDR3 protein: CASSSAPGDEKLFF; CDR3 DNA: TGCGCCAGCAGCTCCGCGCCCGGGGATGAAAAACTGTTTTTT
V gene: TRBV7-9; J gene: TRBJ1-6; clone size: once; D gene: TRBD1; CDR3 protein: CASSFTRTGNYNSPLHF; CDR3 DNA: TGTGCCAGCAGCTTTACCCGGACAGGAAACTATAATTCACCCCTCCACTTT
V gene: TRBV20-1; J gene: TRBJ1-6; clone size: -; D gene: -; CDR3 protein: CSASRGERNSPLHF; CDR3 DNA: TGCAGTGCTAGTCGTGGGGAGAGAAATTCACCCCTCCACTTT
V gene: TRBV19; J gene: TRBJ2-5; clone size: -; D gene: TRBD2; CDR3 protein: CASSQGLAGIGETQYF; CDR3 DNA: TGTGCCAGTAGTCAGGGACTAGCGGGGATAGGAGAGACCCAGTACTTC
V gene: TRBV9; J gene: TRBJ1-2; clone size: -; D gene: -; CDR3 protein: CASSVGGNFYGYTF; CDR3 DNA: TGTGCCAGCAGCGTAGGGGGCAACTTCTATGGCTACACCTTC
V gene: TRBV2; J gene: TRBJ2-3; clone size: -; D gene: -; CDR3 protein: CASSVGTSTDTQYF; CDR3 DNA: TGTGCCAGCAGCGTGGGCACTAGCACAGATACGCAGTATTTT
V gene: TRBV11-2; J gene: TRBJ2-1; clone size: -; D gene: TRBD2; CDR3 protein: CASVSGLAGGTEQFF; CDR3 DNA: TGTGCCAGCGTATCAGGGCTAGCGGGAGGAACTGAGCAGTTCTTC
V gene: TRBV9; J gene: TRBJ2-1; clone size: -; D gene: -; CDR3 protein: CASSVVTGYNEQFF; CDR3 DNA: TGTGCCAGCAGCGTAGTAACAGGGTACAATGAGCAGTTCTTC
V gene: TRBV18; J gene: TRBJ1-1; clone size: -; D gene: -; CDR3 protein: CASSPLGGLSEAFF; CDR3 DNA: TGTGCCAGCTCACCCCTGGGAGGGTTAAGTGAAGCTTTCTTT
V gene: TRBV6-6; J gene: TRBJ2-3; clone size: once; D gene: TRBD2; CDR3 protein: CASSPRASGVGTDTQYF; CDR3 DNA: TGTGCCAGCAGTCCCCGGGCTAGCGGGGTGGGCACAGATACGCAGTATTTT
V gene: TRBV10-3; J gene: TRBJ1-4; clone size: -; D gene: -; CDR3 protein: CAISKSLEGPTNEKLFF; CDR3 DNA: TGTGCCATCAGTAAATCATTAGAGGGCCCAACTAATGAAAAACTGTTTTTT
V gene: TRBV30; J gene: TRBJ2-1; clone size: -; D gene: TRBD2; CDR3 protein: CAWSSLAAYNEQFF; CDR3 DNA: TGTGCCTGGAGTAGCCTAGCGGCCTACAATGAGCAGTTCTTC
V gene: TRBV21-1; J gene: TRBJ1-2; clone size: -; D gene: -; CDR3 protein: CASGAGKNYGYTF; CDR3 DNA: TGTGCCAGCGGCGCCGGGAAAAACTATGGCTACACCTTC
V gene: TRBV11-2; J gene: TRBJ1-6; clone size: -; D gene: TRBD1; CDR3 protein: CASSLGQGSSPLHF; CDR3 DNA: TGTGCCAGCAGCTTGGGACAGGGTAGTTCACCCCTCCACTTT
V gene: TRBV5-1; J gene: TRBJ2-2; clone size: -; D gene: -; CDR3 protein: CASSLGTGSNTGELFF; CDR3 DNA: TGCGCCAGCAGCTTGGGAACAGGGTCGAACACCGGGGAGCTGTTTTTT
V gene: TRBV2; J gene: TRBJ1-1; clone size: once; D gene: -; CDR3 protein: CASTLQQGNTEAFF; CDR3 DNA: TGTGCCAGCACCCTACAGCAGGGGAACACTGAAGCTTTCTTT
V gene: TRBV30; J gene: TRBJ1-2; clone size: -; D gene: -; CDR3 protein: CAWSRRERGHGYTF; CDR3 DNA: TGTGCCTGGAGTAGGAGGGAACGGGGTCATGGCTACACCTTC
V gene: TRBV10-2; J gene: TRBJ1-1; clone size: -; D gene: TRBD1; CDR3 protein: CASSGTATNTEAFF; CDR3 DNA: TGCGCCAGCAGCGGGACAGCTACCAACACTGAAGCTTTCTTT
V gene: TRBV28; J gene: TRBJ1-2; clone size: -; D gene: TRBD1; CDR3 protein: CASSSPTGAPYGYTF; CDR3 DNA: TGTGCCAGCAGTTCCCCGACAGGGGCCCCCTATGGCTACACCTTC
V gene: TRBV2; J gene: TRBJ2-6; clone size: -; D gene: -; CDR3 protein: CASKGVRGANVLTF; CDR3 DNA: TGTGCCAGCAAGGGGGTGCGTGGGGCCAACGTCCTGACTTTC
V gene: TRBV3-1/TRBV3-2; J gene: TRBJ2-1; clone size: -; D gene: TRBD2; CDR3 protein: CASSPRDRLAGGSYNEQFF; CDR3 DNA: TGTGCCAGCAGCCCCCGGGACAGACTAGCGGGCGGCTCCTACAATGAGCAGTTCTTC
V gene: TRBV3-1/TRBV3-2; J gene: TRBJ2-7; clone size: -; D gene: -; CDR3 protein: CASSHAYEQYF; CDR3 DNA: TGTGCCAGCAGCCACGCCTACGAGCAGTACTTC
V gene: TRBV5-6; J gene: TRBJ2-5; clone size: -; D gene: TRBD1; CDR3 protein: CASSSRDRGRETQYF; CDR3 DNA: TGTGCCAGCAGCTCCCGGGACAGGGGGAGAGAGACCCAGTACTTC
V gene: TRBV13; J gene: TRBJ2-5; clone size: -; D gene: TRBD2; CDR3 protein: CASSLRASGRQETQYF; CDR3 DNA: TGTGCCAGCAGCTTAAGGGCTAGCGGTCGACAAGAGACCCAGTACTTC
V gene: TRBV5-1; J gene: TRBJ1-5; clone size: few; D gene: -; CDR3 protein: CASSLDPGNGQPQHF; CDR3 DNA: TGCGCCAGCAGCTTGGATCCAGGGAATGGCCAGCCCCAGCATTTT
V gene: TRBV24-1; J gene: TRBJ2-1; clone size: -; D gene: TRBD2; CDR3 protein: CATSDPSGRSYNEQFF; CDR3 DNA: TGTGCCACCAGTGATCCTAGCGGGAGGTCTTACAATGAGCAGTTCTTC
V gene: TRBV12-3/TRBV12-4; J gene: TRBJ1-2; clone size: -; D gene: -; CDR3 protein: CASSAAAYGYTF; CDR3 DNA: TGTGCCAGCAGTGCGGCGGCCTATGGCTACACCTTC
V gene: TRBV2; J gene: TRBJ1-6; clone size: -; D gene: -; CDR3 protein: CASSRESQSPLHF; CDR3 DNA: TGTGCCAGCAGTCGGGAATCGCAGTCACCCCTCCACTTT
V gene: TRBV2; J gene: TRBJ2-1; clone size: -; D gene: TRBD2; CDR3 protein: CASTLWRREGDDEQFF; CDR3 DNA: TGTGCCAGCACCCTTTGGCGGCGGGAGGGCGACGATGAGCAGTTCTTC
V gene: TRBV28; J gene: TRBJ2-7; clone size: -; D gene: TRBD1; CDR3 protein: CASRGTGVNEQYF; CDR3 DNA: TGTGCCAGCAGAGGGACAGGGGTCAACGAGCAGTACTTC
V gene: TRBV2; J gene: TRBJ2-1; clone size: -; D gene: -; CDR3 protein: CASRRLAPPYNEQFF; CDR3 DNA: TGTGCCAGCAGGCGCTTAGCCCCCCCCTACAATGAGCAGTTCTTC
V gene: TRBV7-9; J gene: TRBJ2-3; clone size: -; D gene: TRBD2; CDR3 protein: CASSLGASGRAVADTQYF; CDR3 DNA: TGTGCCAGCAGCTTAGGGGCTAGCGGGAGGGCCGTGGCAGATACGCAGTATTTT
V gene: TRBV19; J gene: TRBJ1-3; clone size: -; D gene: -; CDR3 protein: CASNPGNSGNTIYF; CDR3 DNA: TGTGCCAGTAACCCGGGAAACTCTGGAAACACCATATATTTT
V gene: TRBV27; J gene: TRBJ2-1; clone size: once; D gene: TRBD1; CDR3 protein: CASSIRTGATYNEQFF; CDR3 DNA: TGTGCCAGCAGTATCCGGACAGGGGCCACTTACAATGAGCAGTTCTTC
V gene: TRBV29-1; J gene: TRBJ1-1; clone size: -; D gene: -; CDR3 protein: CSVSGLGTEAFF; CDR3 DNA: TGCAGCGTTTCGGGGTTAGGTACTGAAGCTTTCTTT
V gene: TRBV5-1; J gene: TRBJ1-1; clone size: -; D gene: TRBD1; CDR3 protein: CASSLFRTGGTEAFF; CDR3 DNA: TGCGCCAGCAGCTTGTTTAGGACAGGGGGCACTGAAGCTTTCTTT
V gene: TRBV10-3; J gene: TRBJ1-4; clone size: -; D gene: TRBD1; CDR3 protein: CAIRRDRANEKLFF; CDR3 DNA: TGTGCCATCAGGCGGGACAGGGCCAATGAAAAACTGTTTTTT
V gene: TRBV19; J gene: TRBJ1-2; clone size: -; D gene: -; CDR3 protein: CASSIEPNYYGYTF; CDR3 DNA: TGTGCCAGTAGTATAGAGCCCAACTACTATGGCTACACCTTC
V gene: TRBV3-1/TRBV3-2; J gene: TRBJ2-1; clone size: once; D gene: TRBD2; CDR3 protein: CASSQGGGRAAEQFF; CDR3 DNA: TGTGCCAGCAGCCAAGGAGGTGGGAGGGCCGCAGAGCAGTTCTTC
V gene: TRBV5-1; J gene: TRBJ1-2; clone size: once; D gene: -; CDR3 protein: CASSLGPGHPNYGYTF; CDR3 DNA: TGCGCCAGCAGCTTGGGGCCGGGACACCCAAACTATGGCTACACCTTC
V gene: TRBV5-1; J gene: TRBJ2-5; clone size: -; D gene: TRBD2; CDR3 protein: CASSHGLAGGPYQETQYF; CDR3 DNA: TGCGCCAGCAGCCACGGACTAGCGGGGGGCCCCTACCAAGAGACCCAGTACTTC
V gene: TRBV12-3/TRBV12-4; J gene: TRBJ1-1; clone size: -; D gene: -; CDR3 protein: CASSSRADTEAFF; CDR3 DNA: TGTGCCAGCAGTAGCAGGGCCGACACTGAAGCTTTCTTT
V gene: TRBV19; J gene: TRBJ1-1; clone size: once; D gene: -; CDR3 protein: CASTMSRGAVNTEAFF; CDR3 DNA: TGTGCCAGTACCATGAGCAGGGGAGCCGTCAACACTGAAGCTTTCTTT
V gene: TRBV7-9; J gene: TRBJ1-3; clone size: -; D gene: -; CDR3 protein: CASSLFTGSGSGNTIYF; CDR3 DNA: TGTGCCAGCAGCTTGTTTACAGGGTCCGGGTCTGGAAACACCATATATTTT
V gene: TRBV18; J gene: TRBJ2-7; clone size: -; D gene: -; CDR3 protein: CASSPTTRRSSYEQYF; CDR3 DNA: TGTGCCAGCTCACCGACTACTAGACGGAGCTCCTACGAGCAGTACTTC
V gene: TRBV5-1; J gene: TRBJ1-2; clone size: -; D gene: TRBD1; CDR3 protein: CASSLALRTGARANYGYTF; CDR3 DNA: TGCGCCAGCAGCTTGGCTTTGCGGACAGGGGCCCGAGCTAACTATGGCTACACCTTC
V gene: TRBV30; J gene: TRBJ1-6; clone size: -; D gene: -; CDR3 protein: CAWNPGDSPLHF; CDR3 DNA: TGTGCCTGGAATCCCGGGGATTCACCCCTCCACTTT
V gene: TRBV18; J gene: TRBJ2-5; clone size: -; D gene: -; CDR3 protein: CASSPPDGQWETQYF; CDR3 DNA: TGTGCCAGCTCACCACCAGACGGACAGTGGGAGACCCAGTACTTC